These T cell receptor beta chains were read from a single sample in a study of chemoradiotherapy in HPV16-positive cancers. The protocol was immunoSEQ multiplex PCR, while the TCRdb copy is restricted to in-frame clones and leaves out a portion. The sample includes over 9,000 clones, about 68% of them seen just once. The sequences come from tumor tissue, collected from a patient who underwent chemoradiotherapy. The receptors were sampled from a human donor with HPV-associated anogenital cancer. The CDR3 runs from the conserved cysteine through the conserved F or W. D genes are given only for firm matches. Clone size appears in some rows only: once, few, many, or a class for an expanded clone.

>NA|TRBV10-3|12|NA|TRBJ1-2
TGTGCCATCAGCCGGACGGACAATGGCTACACCTTC
CAISRTDNGYTF
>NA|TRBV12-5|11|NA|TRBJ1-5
TGTGCTAGTGCCGCCTTATCGGCAATCCATTTT
CASAALSAIHF
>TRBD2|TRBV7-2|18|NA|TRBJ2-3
TGTGCCAGCAGCTTATCTCGGACTAGCGGGAGTACCTCAGATACGCAGTATTTT
CASSLSRTSGSTSDTQYF
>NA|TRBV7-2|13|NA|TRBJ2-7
TGTGCCAGCAGCCCTCACTCCGCCTACGAGCAGTACTTC
CASSPHSAYEQYF
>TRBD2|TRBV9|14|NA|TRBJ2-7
TGTGCCAGCAGCGCTTTAGCGGGAAGCTACGAGCAGTACTTC
CASSALAGSYEQYF
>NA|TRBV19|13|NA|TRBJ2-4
TGTGCCAGTTACGCGACGGGGAAAAACATTCAGTACTTC
CASYATGKNIQYF
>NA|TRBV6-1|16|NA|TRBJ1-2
TGTGCCAGCAGTGGTACAGGGTCTGCTGGGATTCATGGCTACACCTTC
CASSGTGSAGIHGYTF
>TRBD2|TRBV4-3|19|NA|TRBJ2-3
TGCGCCAGCAGCCAAGGGGTTAGCGGGGACCTTCTTTCCACAGATACGCAGTATTTT
CASSQGVSGDLLSTDTQYF
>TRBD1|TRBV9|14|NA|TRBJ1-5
TGTGCCAGCAGCGGGACAGGAACAAGTCAGCCCCAGCATTTT
CASSGTGTSQPQHF
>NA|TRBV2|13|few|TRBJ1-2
TGTGCCAGCAACGTCTCGCCTCCGGAGGGCTACACCTTC
CASNVSPPEGYTF
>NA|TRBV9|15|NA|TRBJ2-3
TGTGCCAGCAGCAGTCCCGCTAGTGGCACTTATACGCAGTATTTT
CASSSPASGTYTQYF
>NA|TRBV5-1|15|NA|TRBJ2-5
TGCGCCAGCAGCTTTGAGGAGGGGCAACGAGAGACCCAGTACTTC
CASSFEEGQRETQYF
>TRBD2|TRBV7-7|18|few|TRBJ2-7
TGTGCCAGCAGCTTAGGGAGAGTGCGGGAGCTCTGCTCCTACGAGCAGTACTTC
CASSLGRVRELCSYEQYF